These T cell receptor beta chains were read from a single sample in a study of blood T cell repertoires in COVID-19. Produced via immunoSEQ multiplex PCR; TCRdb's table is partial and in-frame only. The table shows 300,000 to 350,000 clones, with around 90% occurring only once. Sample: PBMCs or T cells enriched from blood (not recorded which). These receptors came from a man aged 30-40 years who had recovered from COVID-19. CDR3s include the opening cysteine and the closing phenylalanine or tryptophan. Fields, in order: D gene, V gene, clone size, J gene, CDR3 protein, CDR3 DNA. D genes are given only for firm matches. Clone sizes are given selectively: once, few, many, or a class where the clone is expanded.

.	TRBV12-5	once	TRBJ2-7	CASGLVGGEQYF	TGTGCTAGTGGTTTGGTAGGGGGCGAGCAGTACTTC
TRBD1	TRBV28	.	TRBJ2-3	CASSSAGGQGGDTQYF	TGTGCCAGCAGCTCCGCTGGGGGACAGGGGGGTGATACGCAGTATTTT
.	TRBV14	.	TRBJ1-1	CASLRGNTEAFF	TGTGCCAGCCTGAGAGGGAACACTGAAGCTTTCTTT
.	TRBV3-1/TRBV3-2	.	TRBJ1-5	CASSQDSGSHQPQHF	TGTGCCAGCAGCCAAGATTCCGGGAGCCATCAGCCCCAGCATTTT
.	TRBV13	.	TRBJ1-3	CASSSGYSGNTIYF	TGTGCCAGCAGCTCAGGGTACTCTGGAAACACCATATATTTT
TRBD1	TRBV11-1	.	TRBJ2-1	CASSGDRDEQFF	TGTGCCAGCAGCGGGGACAGGGATGAGCAGTTCTTC
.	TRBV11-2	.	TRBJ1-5	CASSLRGYSNQPQHF	TGTGCCAGCAGCTTAAGGGGTTATAGCAATCAGCCCCAGCATTTT
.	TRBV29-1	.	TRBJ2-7	CSVYTGMGSYEQYF	TGCAGCGTTTATACAGGGATGGGGAGCTACGAGCAGTACTTC
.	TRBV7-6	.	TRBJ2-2	CASSLGLTGSTGELFF	TGTGCCAGCAGCTTAGGCCTGACAGGCAGCACCGGGGAGCTGTTTTTT
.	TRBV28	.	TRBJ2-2	CASSFRDFGELFF	TGTGCCAGCAGTTTTCGGGACTTCGGGGAGCTGTTTTTT
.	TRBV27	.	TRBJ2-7	CASSFGTGLTYEQYF	TGTGCCAGCAGTTTTGGCACAGGGTTAACCTACGAGCAGTACTTC
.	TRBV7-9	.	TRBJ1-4	CASTGVRREKLFF	TGTGCCAGCACCGGGGTTCGGAGGGAAAAACTGTTTTTT
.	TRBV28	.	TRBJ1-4	CASSLAEKLFF	TGTGCCAGCAGCCTGGCTGAAAAACTGTTTTTT
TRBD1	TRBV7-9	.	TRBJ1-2	CASSYGTVLTLGYTF	TGTGCCAGCAGCTACGGGACAGTTCTTACTCTTGGCTACACCTTC
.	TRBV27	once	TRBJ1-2	CASSFSGVNYGYTF	TGTGCCAGCAGTTTCTCAGGGGTAAACTATGGCTACACCTTC
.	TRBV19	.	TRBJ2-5	CASSSGYAEETQYF	TGTGCCAGTAGTTCGGGGTATGCGGAAGAGACCCAGTACTTC
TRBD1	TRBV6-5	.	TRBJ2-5	CASSYGTGEETQYF	TGTGCCAGCAGTTACGGGACAGGGGAAGAGACCCAGTACTTC
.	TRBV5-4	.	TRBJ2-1	CASSPVGPGSYNEQFF	TGTGCCAGCAGCCCGGTCGGGCCGGGGAGCTACAATGAGCAGTTCTTC
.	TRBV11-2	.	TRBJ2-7	CASSLESTPGYEQYF	TGTGCCAGCAGCTTAGAGTCTACGCCCGGGTACGAGCAGTACTTC
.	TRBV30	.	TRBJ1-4	CAWSVFGGTNEKLFF	TGTGCCTGGAGTGTATTTGGGGGCACTAATGAAAAACTGTTTTTT
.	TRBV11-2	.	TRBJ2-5	CASSLQGHQETQYF	TGTGCCAGCAGCTTACAGGGGCACCAGGAGACCCAGTACTTC
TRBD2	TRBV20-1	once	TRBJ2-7	CSASLSSGIYEQYF	TGCAGTGCTAGTCTGTCTAGCGGGATCTACGAGCAGTACTTC
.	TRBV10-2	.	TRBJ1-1	CASRTQGGGTEAFF	TGCGCCAGCAGAACTCAGGGAGGGGGCACTGAAGCTTTCTTT
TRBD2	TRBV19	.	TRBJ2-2	CASTRAGALPGELFF	TGTGCCAGCACGCGAGCGGGGGCCTTGCCCGGGGAGCTGTTTTTT
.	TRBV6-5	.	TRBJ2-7	CASSYSRGFEQYF	TGTGCCAGCAGTTACTCGCGAGGGTTCGAGCAGTACTTC
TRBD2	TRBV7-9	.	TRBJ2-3	CASRPSGGRSTDTQYF	TGTGCCAGCAGACCTAGCGGGGGCCGAAGCACAGATACGCAGTATTTT
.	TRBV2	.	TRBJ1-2	CASSGDMVGGYTF	TGTGCCAGCTCAGGGGACATGGTTGGTGGCTACACCTTC
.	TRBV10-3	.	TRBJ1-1	CAISATGSGTEAFF	TGTGCCATCAGTGCTACAGGGTCGGGCACTGAAGCTTTCTTT
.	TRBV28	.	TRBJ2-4	CASSFPRDSKNIQYF	TGTGCCAGCAGTTTTCCGAGGGACTCCAAAAACATTCAGTACTTC
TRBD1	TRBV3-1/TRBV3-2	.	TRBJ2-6	CASSLTGAGGANVLTF	TGTGCCAGCAGCCTAACAGGGGCGGGTGGGGCCAACGTCCTGACTTTC
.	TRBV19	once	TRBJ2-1	CATLERNNEQFF	TGTGCCACCCTCGAGCGGAACAATGAGCAGTTCTTC
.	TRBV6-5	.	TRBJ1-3	CATYGNWHSGNTIYF	TGTGCCACCTACGGGAACTGGCATTCTGGAAACACCATATATTTT
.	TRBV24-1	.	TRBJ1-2	CATSGASHGYTF	TGTGCCACCAGTGGGGCGTCTCATGGCTACACCTTC
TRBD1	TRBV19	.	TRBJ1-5	CASNSWDRGRNQPQHF	TGTGCCAGTAACTCATGGGACAGGGGACGCAATCAGCCCCAGCATTTT
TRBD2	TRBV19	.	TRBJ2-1	CASRLPGGPYNEQFF	TGTGCCAGTAGGCTCCCGGGGGGACCCTACAATGAGCAGTTCTTC